Listed below are T cell receptor beta chains from one sample, sequenced in a study of T cell responses to AZD1222 COVID-19 vaccine. This table comes from immunoSEQ multiplex PCR, and its TCRdb copy is limited to in-frame clones, with some not included. This table has 150,000 to 200,000 clones, approximately 90% appearing once. The sample was peripheral blood, taken on day 0 of AZD1222 vaccination. The source is an adult in good health. The CDR3 runs from the conserved cysteine through the conserved F or W. A D gene is named only where the DNA matches it firmly. The size of a clone is reported for some rows only, either as once, few or many, or as a class for expanded clones.

d_call,j_call,v_call,clone_size,cdr3_aa,cdr3_nt
TRBD2,TRBJ2-7,TRBV9,NA,CASSVEPSGNPSCF,TGTGCCAGCAGCGTAGAACCTAGCGGGAACCCCTCGTGCTTC
NA,TRBJ1-3,TRBV7-9,NA,CASSPRNGGNSGNTIYF,TGTGCCAGCAGCCCGAGAAATGGGGGAAACTCTGGAAACACCATATATTTT
NA,TRBJ1-3,TRBV5-1,NA,CASSLGAGDGNTIYF,TGCGCCAGCAGCTTGGGGGCAGGTGATGGAAACACCATATATTTT
NA,TRBJ1-5,TRBV7-2,NA,CASSLDSNQPQHF,TGTGCCAGCAGCCTCGACAGCAATCAGCCCCAGCATTTT
NA,TRBJ1-5,TRBV5-1,NA,CASSLLGGANQPQHF,TGCGCCAGCAGCTTACTGGGGGGGGCCAATCAGCCCCAGCATTTT
NA,TRBJ1-5,TRBV6-5,NA,CASTLYRTQHF,TGTGCCAGCACCCTCTATCGGACCCAGCATTTT
NA,TRBJ2-7,TRBV3-1/TRBV3-2,NA,CASSQESYSSYEQYF,TGTGCCAGCAGCCAAGAATCGTACAGCTCCTACGAGCAGTACTTC
NA,TRBJ1-6,TRBV19,once,CASRTWDSPLHF,TGTGCCAGCAGGACCTGGGATTCACCCCTCCACTTT
NA,TRBJ2-7,TRBV6-5,NA,CASSYSNRYEQYF,TGTGCCAGCAGTTACTCGAACCGATACGAGCAGTACTTC
TRBD1,TRBJ1-2,TRBV19,once,CASSREYRGYGYTF,TGTGCCAGTAGTAGAGAATACAGGGGCTATGGCTACACCTTC
TRBD1,TRBJ1-3,TRBV18,NA,CASSQQGALGNTIYF,TGTGCCAGCTCCCAACAGGGGGCGCTTGGAAACACCATATATTTT
NA,TRBJ1-6,TRBV9,NA,CASSPPYSPLHF,TGTGCCAGCAGCCCCCCATACAGTCCCCTCCACTTT
NA,TRBJ2-7,TRBV15,NA,CATTRMSGGPYEQYF,TGTGCCACCACCAGGATGTCCGGGGGGCCCTACGAGCAGTACTTC
NA,TRBJ2-7,TRBV3-1/TRBV3-2,NA,CASSQDLGSRFYEQYF,TGTGCCAGCAGCCAAGATCTGGGGAGCCGGTTTTACGAGCAGTACTTC
TRBD1,TRBJ2-7,TRBV19,NA,CASSRLSTGVEQYF,TGTGCCAGTAGCCGCCTCAGCACAGGGGTCGAGCAGTACTTC
TRBD1,TRBJ2-3,TRBV6-5,NA,CASSPDRGLDTQYF,TGTGCCAGCAGCCCCGACAGGGGGCTAGATACGCAGTATTTT
NA,TRBJ2-7,TRBV7-2,NA,CASTLRADSYEQYF,TGTGCCAGCACTTTACGGGCCGACTCCTACGAGCAGTACTTC
NA,TRBJ1-2,TRBV6-1,NA,CASSEGLGRSYGYTF,TGTGCCAGCAGTGAAGGCCTGGGACGGAGCTATGGCTACACCTTC
TRBD2,TRBJ2-7,TRBV5-4,NA,CASSRLAGGSIPPEQYF,TGTGCCAGCAGCCGACTAGCGGGAGGCTCGATTCCTCCCGAGCAGTACTTC